A single sample gave rise to the 21 T cell receptor beta chains below, sequenced in a study of control samples from healthy donors and cancer patients (TCRdb year 2020). The library was made by the immunoSEQ multiplex PCR assay. Sourced from immuneACCESS, this table was stored by TCRdb with only in-frame sequences that have V and J called. A share of the clones is absent; for the studies checked, an unresolved V gene accounts for under half, and the remainder has no known explanation. The sample table records about 95,000 clones; around four fifths of these occur just once. The ten largest clones add up to around a fifth of the sample. Sequenced input: blood. All receptors derive from a man aged 25 to 40 in good health.

Here the CDR3 reads CASGEPTGSAYEQYF. The CDR3 nucleotides are TGTGCCAGCGGCGAACCGACAGGGTCAGCATACGAGCAGTACTTC. This rearrangement joins TRBV27 to TRBJ2-7, with 7 bases lining up with TRBD1. In germline, CDR1 is MNHEY, CDR2 SMNVEV (reference sequence). Germline trimming cut 8 bases from V and 4 bases from J; bases unmatched to any gene: 14. The CDR3 is made up of 15 amino acids.

This sequence joins TRBV28 and TRBJ1-3, with a weak D call TRBD1 (6 bases). This CDR3 is 16 amino acids long. V lost 6 bases and J lost 1, with 16 bases in between. Germline V gene sequence: CDR1 MDHEN, CDR2 SYDVKM. The CDR3: CASSPYTGKSGNTIYF. CDR3 sequence (DNA): TGTGCCAGCAGCCCATACACAGGGAAGTCTGGAAACACCATATATTTT.

The V gene is TRBV27, the J gene TRBJ1-5; 11 bases are a match to TRBD1. The CDR3 extends over 15 amino acids. V shed 5 bases, J shed 7 bases, and the junction held 7 bases outside the gene matches. Germline V CDR1 and CDR2: MNHEY, SMNVEV (reference sequence). The CDR3 loop is CASSHGTGGGQPQHF. In DNA, the CDR3 is TGTGCCAGCAGTCACGGGACAGGGGGGGGGCAGCCCCAGCATTTT.

This clone was seen more than once but under ten times. The V gene is TRBV7-3, the J gene TRBJ2-6, with 9 bases fitting TRBD2. The V gene's germline CDR1 is SGHTA and CDR2 FQGTGA. The ends lost 5 bases at V and 4 bases at J; junction bases unmatched: 6. CDR3 size: 16 residues. For the CDR3, the DNA is TGTGCCAGCAGCGCCCGCGGGGGGGCGGGGGCCAACGTCCTGACTTTC. Translation gives CASSARGGAGANVLTF. The full variable domain, completed using reference TRBV7-3 and TRBJ2-6, is GAGVSQTPSNKVTEKGKYVELRCDPISGHTALYWYRQSLGQGPEFLIYFQGTGAADDSGLPNDRFFAVRPEGSVSTLKIQRTERGDSAVYLCASSARGGAGANVLTFGAGSRLTVL.

The chain couples TRBV12-3 or TRBV12-4 to TRBJ2-7, with 9 bases fitting TRBD1. The CDR3 spans 13 residues. V trimming: 6 bases; J trimming: 4 bases; junction bases outside the gene matches: 4. The CDR3 sequence is CASSPQGAYEQYF. The DNA of the CDR3 is TGTGCCAGCAGCCCACAGGGGGCATACGAGCAGTACTTC.

This clone appeared a few times. The chain is built from TRBV5-1 and TRBJ2-2; either TRBD1 or TRBD2 may fit D (5 bases each). Trimming took 5 bases from V and 0 from J, leaving 5 bases between them. Germline V gene sequence: CDR1 SGHRS, CDR2 YFSETQ. This CDR3 spans 13 amino acids. In DNA form, the CDR3 reads TGCGCCAGCAGGGGGGCGAACACCGGGGAGCTGTTTTTT. The encoded protein is CASRGANTGELFF.

The rearrangement links TRBV2 to TRBJ1-3; D ambiguous. V dropped 9 bases and J dropped 9 bases, with 12 bases sitting between them. The CDR3 consists of 11 residues. Per the germline V gene, CDR1 is SNHLY and CDR2 is FYNNEI. CDR3 amino acids: CASSKEATIYF. In DNA, the CDR3 is TGTGCCAGTTCAAAGGAGGCCACCATATATTTT.

The CDR3, as DNA: TGTGCCAGTTACACTCGGGCAGCGAACACTGAAGCTTTCTTT. It encodes CASYTRAANTEAFF. The rearrangement joins TRBV19 to TRBJ1-1; D uncertain. The CDR3 sequence is 14 residues long. Per germline, CDR1 LNHDA and CDR2 SQIVND (reference sequence). Between the trimmed V and J ends, which lost 8 bases and 1 base, there was a span of 14 bases.

This chain connects TRBV7-9 to TRBJ2-7, with TRBD1 identical over 7 bases. Looked up from germline, CDR1 is SEHNR and CDR2 is FQNEAQ (reference sequence). The J segment lost 5 bases and the V segment lost 5 bases, leaving 12 bases of the junction unmatched. The CDR3 is made up of 15 amino acids. Written as DNA, the CDR3 is TGTGCCAGCAGCGTTCGTACAGGGGCGGTCGACGAGCAGTACTTC. Amino acid sequence: CASSVRTGAVDEQYF.

CDR3: CASSEVSNYGYTF. The CDR3, as DNA: TGTGCCAGCAGTGAAGTTAGTAACTATGGCTACACCTTC. The chain carries TRBV6-1 and TRBJ1-2; no clear D gene. The V end lost 1 base, the J end lost 1 base, and 4 bases lay between the germline ends. CDR3 size: 13 residues. Germline-derived CDR1 and CDR2 are MNHNS and SASEGT.

This chain uses TRBV5-1 with TRBJ2-5, with TRBD1 matching 9 bases. CDR1 SGHRS and CDR2 YFSETQ come from the germline V gene. This CDR3 has 15 amino acids. V gave up 4 bases and J gave up 5 bases; unmatched junction bases: 9. The CDR3, as DNA: TGCGCCAGCAGCCGTGGACAGGGGAGCCAGGAGACCCAGTACTTC. This translates into CASSRGQGSQETQYF.

The gene calls are TRBV27 and TRBJ2-5; D possibly uses TRBD1 or TRBD2 (6 bases each). The V and J ends lost 2 bases and 1 base respectively, with 11 bases between them. The V gene's germline CDR1 is MNHEY and CDR2 SMNVEV (reference sequence). CDR3 length: 15 residues. As DNA, the CDR3 is TGTGCCAGCAGTTTAGATGGGGGGCGCCAAGAGACCCAGTACTTC. Protein: CASSLDGGRQETQYF.

V and J are TRBV9 and TRBJ2-3; D may be TRBD2 (5 bases). The CDR3 extends over 12 amino acids. CDR1 is SGDLS and CDR2 is YYNGEE in the germline V gene. The V end lost 3 bases, the J end lost 5 bases, and 7 bases lay between the germline ends. CDR3 sequence reads: CASSADLDTQYF. The CDR3 DNA sequence: TGTGCCAGCAGCGCGGACTTAGATACGCAGTATTTT.

This clone showed up just once. The chain recombines TRBV19 with TRBJ2-3; D is unclear. The V end lost 5 bases, the J end lost 0 bases, and 24 bases lay between the germline ends. There are 19 residues in the CDR3. Per the germline V gene, CDR1 is LNHDA and CDR2 is SQIVND (reference sequence). The CDR3 nucleotides are TGTGCCAGTAGTCCTCCGAGGCCGTGGCTTAGTGCTAGCACAGATACGCAGTATTTT. It yields the protein CASSPPRPWLSASTDTQYF. The whole variable domain, remainder taken from reference TRBV19 and TRBJ2-3, is DGGITQSPKYLFRKEGQNVTLSCEQNLNHDAMYWYRQDPGQGLRLIYYSQIVNDFQKGDIAEGYSVSREKKESFPLTVTSAQKNPTAFYLCASSPPRPWLSASTDTQYFGPGTRLTVL.

The chain joins TRBV15 to TRBJ2-1; 10 bases map to TRBD1. The CDR3 covers 15 residues. The ends lost 2 bases at V and 6 bases at J; junction bases unmatched: 4. Germline CDR1 LNHNV, CDR2 YYDKDF (reference sequence). CDR3 sequence (DNA): TGTGCCACCAGCAGACCGGGACAGGGGAGCAATGAGCAGTTCTTC. Translation gives CATSRPGQGSNEQFF.

The V call is TRBV18, the J call TRBJ2-1; maybe TRBD1 (6 bases). This CDR3 has 15 residues. The V end was cut by 6 bases, the J end by 5 bases, with 17 bases between. CDR1 and CDR2 (germline): KGHSH, LQKENI. CDR3 DNA: TGTGCCAGCTCGCCGTATCAGGGGTTCGACAATGAGCAGTTCTTC. The encoded protein is CASSPYQGFDNEQFF.

The gene calls are TRBV6-5 and TRBJ1-4, with D perhaps TRBD1 (6 bases). The CDR3 has 15 amino acids. V lost 6 bases and J lost 5, with 16 bases in between. Germline V gives CDR1 MNHEY, CDR2 SVGAGI. In nucleotides, the CDR3 is TGTGCCAGCAGCCGAGAAGCAGGGGCAAATGAAAAACTGTTTTTT. It codes for CASSREAGANEKLFF.

The chain carries TRBV30 and TRBJ1-2; D is ambiguous. This CDR3 has 14 amino acids. CDR1 is GTSNPN and CDR2 is SVGIG in the germline V gene (reference sequence). The V and J ends lost 2 bases and 8 bases respectively, with 18 bases between them. CDR3 sequence: CAWSRRQWVEGYTF. The DNA of the CDR3 is TGTGCCTGGAGTAGGCGGCAGTGGGTGGAGGGCTACACCTTC.

V usage is TRBV18 and J usage is TRBJ1-2; D call uncertain. V shed 1 base and J shed 2 bases, with 5 bases lying between them. Germline CDR1 and CDR2: KGHSH and LQKENI. The CDR3 covers 13 residues. CDR3 DNA: TGTGCCAGCTCACCACAGGGAAACTATGGCTACACCTTC. Translation: CASSPQGNYGYTF.

J is TRBJ1-2 and V is TRBV5-1; tentatively, D is TRBD1 (5 bases). The CDR3 spans 14 residues. Per germline, CDR1 SGHRS and CDR2 YFSETQ. V was trimmed by 5 bases and J by 4 bases, leaving 15 bases between them. CDR3 sequence reads: CASRTGTPSYGYTF. In nucleotides, the CDR3 is TGCGCCAGCAGAACCGGGACGCCCAGCTATGGCTACACCTTC. Filled out from reference TRBV5-1 and TRBJ1-2, the complete variable domain reads KAGVTQTPRYLIKTRGQQVTLSCSPISGHRSVSWYQQTPGQGLQFLFEYFSETQRNKGNFPGRFSGRQFSNSRSEMNVSTLELGDSALYLCASRTGTPSYGYTFGSGTRLTVV.

This clone has only a few counts. The chain has TRBV23-1 and TRBJ2-7; D might be TRBD1 or TRBD2, each matching 5 bases. TRBV23-1 carries the ORF label, with uncertain function. The CDR3 runs to 13 residues. Deletions cut 0 bases from V and 5 bases from J, with 8 bases between. The CDR3: CASSQSRGDEQYF. CDR3 DNA sequence: TGCGCCAGCAGTCAATCGAGGGGCGACGAGCAGTACTTC.